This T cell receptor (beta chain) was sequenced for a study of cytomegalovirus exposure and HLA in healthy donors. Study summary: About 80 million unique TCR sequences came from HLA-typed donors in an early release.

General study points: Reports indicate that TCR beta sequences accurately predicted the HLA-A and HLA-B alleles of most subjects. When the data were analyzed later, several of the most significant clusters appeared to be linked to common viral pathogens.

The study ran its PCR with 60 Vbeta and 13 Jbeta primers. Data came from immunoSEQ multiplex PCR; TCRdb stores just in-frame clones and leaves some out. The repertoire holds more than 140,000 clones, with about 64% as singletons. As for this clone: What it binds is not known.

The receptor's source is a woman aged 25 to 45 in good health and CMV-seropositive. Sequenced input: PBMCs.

CDR3 loop: CASRNVPYGHEQFF. The CDR3 DNA follows: TGCGCCAGCAGAAACGTACCGTATGGCCATGAGCAGTTCTTC. The V and J genes are TRBV5-1 and TRBJ2-1; D unclear. V was clipped by 5 bases and J by 8 bases, with 17 bases between them. The CDR3 is 14 amino acids. Germline CDR1 and CDR2: SGHRS and YFSETQ.